These T cell receptor beta chains were read from a single sample in a study of vaccination and CD4 T cells after COVID-19. Their target antigens are unknown. One entry per CDR3 protein, called by TCRdb with MiXCR from the PCR reads. The sample has some 8,900 distinct CDR3 sequences; roughly 60% are singletons. Source material: CD4+ T cells from blood, cultured in vitro. The origin of the receptors is a human donor who had recovered from COVID-19. Both conserved end residues are part of each CDR3. The order of the fields is J gene, V gene, D gene, CDR3 protein. A D gene is named only where the DNA matches it firmly.

J gene: TRBJ1-6; V gene: TRBV27; D gene: -; CDR3 protein: CASSLNGSPLHF
J gene: TRBJ1-5; V gene: TRBV20-1; D gene: -; CDR3 protein: CSARWGGGSNQPQHF
J gene: TRBJ1-1; V gene: TRBV7-3; D gene: TRBD1; CDR3 protein: CASSRDRGHTEAFF
J gene: TRBJ1-6; V gene: TRBV20-1; D gene: -; CDR3 protein: CSASNRGTQISPLHF
J gene: TRBJ2-7; V gene: TRBV6-1; D gene: TRBD1; CDR3 protein: CASSRQGSEQYF
J gene: TRBJ2-3; V gene: TRBV24-1; D gene: -; CDR3 protein: CATSRSDTQYF
J gene: TRBJ1-2; V gene: TRBV7-8; D gene: -; CDR3 protein: CASSLVGQGDYGYTF
J gene: TRBJ2-1; V gene: TRBV2; D gene: -; CDR3 protein: CATGLNEQFF
J gene: TRBJ1-2; V gene: TRBV28; D gene: -; CDR3 protein: CASSRWGVLDYGYTF
J gene: TRBJ2-5; V gene: TRBV6-1; D gene: -; CDR3 protein: CATSWGARETQYF
J gene: TRBJ1-1; V gene: TRBV7-6; D gene: -; CDR3 protein: CASSRSEGTEAFF
J gene: TRBJ1-1; V gene: TRBV27; D gene: -; CDR3 protein: CASSSRGGTEAFF
J gene: TRBJ2-5; V gene: TRBV20-1; D gene: TRBD2; CDR3 protein: CSAYKAGTGGETQYF
J gene: TRBJ2-5; V gene: TRBV10-3; D gene: TRBD1; CDR3 protein: CAISEVDRGSETQYF
J gene: TRBJ1-3; V gene: TRBV7-2; D gene: -; CDR3 protein: CASSPYLDSGNTIYF
J gene: TRBJ1-6; V gene: TRBV6-1; D gene: -; CDR3 protein: CASSELYLLHF
J gene: TRBJ2-5; V gene: TRBV7-2; D gene: -; CDR3 protein: CASSLGPGETQYF
J gene: TRBJ2-5; V gene: TRBV7-8; D gene: -; CDR3 protein: CASRGLAPRETQYF
J gene: TRBJ1-2; V gene: TRBV6-1; D gene: TRBD1; CDR3 protein: CATKSTGAEGYTF
J gene: TRBJ2-7; V gene: TRBV2; D gene: -; CDR3 protein: CASRIQGSTYEQYF